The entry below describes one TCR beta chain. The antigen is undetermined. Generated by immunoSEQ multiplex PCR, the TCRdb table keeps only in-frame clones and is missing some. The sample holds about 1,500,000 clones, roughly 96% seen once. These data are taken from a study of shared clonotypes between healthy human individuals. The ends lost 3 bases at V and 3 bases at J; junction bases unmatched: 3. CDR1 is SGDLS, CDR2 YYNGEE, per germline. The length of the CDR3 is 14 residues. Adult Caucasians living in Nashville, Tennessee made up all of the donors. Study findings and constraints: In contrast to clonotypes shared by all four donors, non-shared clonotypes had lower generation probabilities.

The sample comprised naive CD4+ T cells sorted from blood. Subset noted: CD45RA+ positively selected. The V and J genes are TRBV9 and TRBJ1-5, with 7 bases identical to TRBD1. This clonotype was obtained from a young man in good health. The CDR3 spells CASSATGFNQPQHF. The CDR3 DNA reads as TGTGCCAGCAGCGCGACAGGGTTCAATCAGCCCCAGCATTTT.